This T cell receptor beta chain was captured by sequencing in a study of blood T cell repertoires in COVID-19. Background on the study: There were acute and convalescent COVID-19 samples, and they came from the United States, Italy and Spain. The analysed material was cDNA or gDNA that came from T cells, B-cell-depleted T cells, or PBMCs.

Original processing notes: Amplification of reference gene primers provided the estimated nucleated cell counts. Produced via immunoSEQ multiplex PCR; TCRdb's table is partial and in-frame only. The DNA was the basis for D and trimming; V, J and clone size are from that table. The sample records approximately 140,000 clones, about 87% being singletons. The receptor was isolated from an elderly man with acute or convalescent COVID-19. The specimen sequenced was peripheral blood.

DNA of the CDR3: TGCGCCAGCAGCTTGTTAACTAGCGGGAGGGCCCAGTACTTC. Translation gives CASSLLTSGRAQYF. The V and J genes are TRBV5-1 and TRBJ2-7; the match to TRBD2 covers 13 bases. This CDR3 contains 14 residues. From germline, CDR1 is SGHRS and CDR2 YFSETQ. The junction had 5 bases not matched to a gene; V was cut back by 1 base and J by 10 bases.